This T cell receptor beta chain was found in a study of cytomegalovirus exposure and HLA in healthy donors. Study in general: Counted in an early data release were approximately 85 million unique TCRs from HLA-typed donors.

Findings and limits, study-wide: Using a false discovery rate of 0.05, a later analysis showed that 16,951 TCR beta sequences were associated with HLA alleles.

Primers: 60 Vbeta forward and 13 Jbeta reverse. The assay was immunoSEQ multiplex PCR, and TCRdb's table has in-frame clones only and misses some. The top ten clones hold less than 3% of a sample with approximately 150,000 clones, 78% of them seen once. As regards this clone: Its target is unknown.

CDR3 size: 15 residues. Trimming took 3 bases from V and 4 from J; bases not matched to a gene: 3. CDR1 SGHVS and CDR2 FQNEAQ come from the germline V gene. V gene TRBV7-8 combines with J gene TRBJ2-3, with 11 bases that match TRBD2. The sample consisted of PBMCs. This TCR came from a woman under 30 in good health and CMV-seropositive. CDR3 DNA: TGTGCCAGCAGCTTTAGCGGGGGGGTGGCAGATACGCAGTATTTT. This encodes CASSFSGGVADTQYF.